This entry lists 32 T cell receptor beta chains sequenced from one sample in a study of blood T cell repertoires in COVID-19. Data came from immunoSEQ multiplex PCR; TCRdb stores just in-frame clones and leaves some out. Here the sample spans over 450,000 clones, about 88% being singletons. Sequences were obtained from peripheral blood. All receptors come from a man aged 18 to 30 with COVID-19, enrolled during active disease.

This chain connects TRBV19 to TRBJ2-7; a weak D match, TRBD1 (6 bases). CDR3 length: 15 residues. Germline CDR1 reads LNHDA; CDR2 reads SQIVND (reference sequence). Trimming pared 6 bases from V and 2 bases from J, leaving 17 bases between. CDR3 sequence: CASRPSGQSTYEQYF. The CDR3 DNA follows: TGTGCCAGTAGGCCCTCAGGACAGTCGACCTACGAGCAGTACTTC.

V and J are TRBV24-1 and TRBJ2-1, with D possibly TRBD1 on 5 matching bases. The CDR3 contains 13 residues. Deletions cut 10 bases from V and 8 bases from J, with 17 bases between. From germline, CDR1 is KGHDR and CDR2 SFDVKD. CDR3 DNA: TGTGCCACTAGGAAAGGGGTTGAGGATGAGCAGTTCTTC. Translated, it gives CATRKGVEDEQFF.

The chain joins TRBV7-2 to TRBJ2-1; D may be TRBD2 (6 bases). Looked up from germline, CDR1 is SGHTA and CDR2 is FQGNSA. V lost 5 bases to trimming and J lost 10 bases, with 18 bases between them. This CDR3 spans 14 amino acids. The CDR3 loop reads CASSVGRTGGEQFF. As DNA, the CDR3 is TGTGCCAGCAGCGTGGGGCGGACCGGGGGAGAGCAGTTCTTC.

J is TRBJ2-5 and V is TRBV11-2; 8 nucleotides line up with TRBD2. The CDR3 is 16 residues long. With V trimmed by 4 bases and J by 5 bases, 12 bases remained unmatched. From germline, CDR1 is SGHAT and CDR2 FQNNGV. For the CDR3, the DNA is TGTGCCAGCAGCTCCATCCTAAGCGGGGGTCGGGAGACCCAGTACTTC. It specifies CASSSILSGGRETQYF.

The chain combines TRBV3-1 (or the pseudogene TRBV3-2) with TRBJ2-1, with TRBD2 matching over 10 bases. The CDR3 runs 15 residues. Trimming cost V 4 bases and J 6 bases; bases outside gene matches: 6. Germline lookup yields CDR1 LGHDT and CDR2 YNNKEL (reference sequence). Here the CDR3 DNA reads TGTGCCAGCAGCCCGACTAGCGGGCCGTTCAATGAGCAGTTCTTC. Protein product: CASSPTSGPFNEQFF.

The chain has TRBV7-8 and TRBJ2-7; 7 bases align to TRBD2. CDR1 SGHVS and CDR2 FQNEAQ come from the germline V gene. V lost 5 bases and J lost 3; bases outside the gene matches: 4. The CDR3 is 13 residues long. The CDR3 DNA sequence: TGTGCCAGCAGCCCCGGACTAGACTACGAGCAGTACTTC. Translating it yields CASSPGLDYEQYF.

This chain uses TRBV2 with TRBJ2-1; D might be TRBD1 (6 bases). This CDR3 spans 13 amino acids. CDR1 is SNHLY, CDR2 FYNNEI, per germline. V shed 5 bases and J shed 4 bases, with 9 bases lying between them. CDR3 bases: TGTGCCAGCAGTATACAGGGTTACAATGAGCAGTTCTTC. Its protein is CASSIQGYNEQFF.

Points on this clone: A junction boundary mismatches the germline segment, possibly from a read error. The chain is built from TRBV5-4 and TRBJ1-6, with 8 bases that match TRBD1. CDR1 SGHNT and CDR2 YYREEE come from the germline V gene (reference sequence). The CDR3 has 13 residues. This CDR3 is CATSDRGDSPLHF. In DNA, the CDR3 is TGTGCCACCAGCGACAGGGGAGACTCACCCCTCCACTTT.

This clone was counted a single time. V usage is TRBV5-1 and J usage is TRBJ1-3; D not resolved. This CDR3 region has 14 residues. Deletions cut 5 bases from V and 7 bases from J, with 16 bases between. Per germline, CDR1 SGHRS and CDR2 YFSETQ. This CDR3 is CASSWTSIANTIYF. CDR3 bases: TGCGCCAGCAGTTGGACTTCGATTGCGAACACCATATATTTT.

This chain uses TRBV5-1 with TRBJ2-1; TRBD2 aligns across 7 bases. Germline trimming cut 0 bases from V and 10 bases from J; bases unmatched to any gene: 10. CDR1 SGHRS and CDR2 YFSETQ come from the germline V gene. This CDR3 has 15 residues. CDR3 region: CASSLAFPGLREQFF. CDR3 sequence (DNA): TGCGCCAGCAGCTTGGCATTTCCGGGACTACGGGAGCAGTTCTTC.

The CDR3 DNA sequence: TGTGCCAGCAGCTCCGGACAGCTTGGGGGCTACACCTTC. This gives the protein CASSSGQLGGYTF. This chain uses TRBV7-8 with TRBJ1-2; a possible D gene is TRBD1 (6 bases). Trimming left V 4 bases short and J 8 bases short, with 14 bases between. The CDR3 totals 13 residues. Germline assignment: CDR1 SGHVS and CDR2 FQNEAQ.

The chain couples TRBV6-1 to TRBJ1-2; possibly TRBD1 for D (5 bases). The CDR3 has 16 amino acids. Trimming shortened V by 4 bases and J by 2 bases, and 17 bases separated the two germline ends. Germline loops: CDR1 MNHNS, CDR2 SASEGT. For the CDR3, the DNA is TGTGCCAGCAGTGCACTGCCGACAGCCAAAAACTATGGCTACACCTTC. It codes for CASSALPTAKNYGYTF.

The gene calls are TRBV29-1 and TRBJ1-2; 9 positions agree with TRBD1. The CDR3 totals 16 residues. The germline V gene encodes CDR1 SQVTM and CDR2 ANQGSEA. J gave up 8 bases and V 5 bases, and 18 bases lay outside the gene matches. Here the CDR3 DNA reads TGCAGCGTTCCGGGTTCTTCTAGGACAGGGGCCCGGGGCTACACCTTC. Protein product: CSVPGSSRTGARGYTF.

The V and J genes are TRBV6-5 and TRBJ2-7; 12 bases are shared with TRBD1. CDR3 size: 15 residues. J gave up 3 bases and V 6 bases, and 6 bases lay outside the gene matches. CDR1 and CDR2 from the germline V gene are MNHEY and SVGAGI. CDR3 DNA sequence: TGTGCCAGCAGCGCCCGGGACAGGGGGCACTACGAGCAGTACTTC. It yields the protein CASSARDRGHYEQYF.

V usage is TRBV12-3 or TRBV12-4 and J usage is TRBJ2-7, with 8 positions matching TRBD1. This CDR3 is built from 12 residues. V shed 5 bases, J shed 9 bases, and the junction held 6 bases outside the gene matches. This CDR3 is CASSPGQGGQYF. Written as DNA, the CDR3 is TGTGCCAGCAGTCCCGGACAGGGAGGGCAGTACTTC.

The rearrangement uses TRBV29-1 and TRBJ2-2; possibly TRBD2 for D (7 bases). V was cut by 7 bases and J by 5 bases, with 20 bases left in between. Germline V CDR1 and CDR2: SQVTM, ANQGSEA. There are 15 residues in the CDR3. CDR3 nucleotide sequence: TGCAGCGCCAAAAGGGCAGGGGAGGGGACCGGGGAGCTGTTTTTT. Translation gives CSAKRAGEGTGELFF.

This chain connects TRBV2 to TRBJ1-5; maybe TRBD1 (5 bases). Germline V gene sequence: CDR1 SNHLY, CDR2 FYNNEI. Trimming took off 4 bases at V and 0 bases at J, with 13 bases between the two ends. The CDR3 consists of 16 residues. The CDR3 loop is CASSVGRGSSNQPQHF. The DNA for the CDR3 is TGTGCCAGCAGTGTCGGTAGGGGAAGTAGCAATCAGCCCCAGCATTTT.

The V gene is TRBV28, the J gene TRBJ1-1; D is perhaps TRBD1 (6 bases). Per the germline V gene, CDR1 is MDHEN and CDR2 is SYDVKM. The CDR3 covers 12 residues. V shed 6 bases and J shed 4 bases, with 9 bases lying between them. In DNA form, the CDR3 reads TGTGCCAGCAGCCCCAGGGGCACTGAAGCTTTCTTT. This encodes CASSPRGTEAFF.

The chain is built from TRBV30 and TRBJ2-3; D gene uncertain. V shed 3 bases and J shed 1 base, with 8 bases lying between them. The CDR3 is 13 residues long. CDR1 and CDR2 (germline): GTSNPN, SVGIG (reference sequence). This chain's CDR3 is CAWRTAGTDTQYF. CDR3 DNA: TGTGCCTGGAGGACGGCGGGCACAGATACGCAGTATTTT.

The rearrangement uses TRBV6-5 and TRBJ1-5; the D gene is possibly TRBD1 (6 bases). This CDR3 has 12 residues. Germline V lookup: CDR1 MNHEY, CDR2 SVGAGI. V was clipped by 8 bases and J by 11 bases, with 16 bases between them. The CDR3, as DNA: TGTGCCAGCCGCGGGAGGGGGGGGTCCCAGCATTTT. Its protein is CASRGRGGSQHF.

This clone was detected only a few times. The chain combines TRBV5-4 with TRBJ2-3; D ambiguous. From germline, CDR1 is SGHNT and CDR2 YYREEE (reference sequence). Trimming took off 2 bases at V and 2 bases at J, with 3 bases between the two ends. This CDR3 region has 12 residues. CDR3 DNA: TGTGCCAGCAGCTTACACACAGATACGCAGTATTTT. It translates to CASSLHTDTQYF.

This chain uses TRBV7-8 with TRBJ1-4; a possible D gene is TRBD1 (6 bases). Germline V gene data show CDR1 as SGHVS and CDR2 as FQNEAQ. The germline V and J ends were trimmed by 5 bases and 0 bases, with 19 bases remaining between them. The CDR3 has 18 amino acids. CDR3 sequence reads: CASSLNWDILTTNEKLFF. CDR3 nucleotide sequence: TGTGCCAGCAGCCTCAACTGGGACATACTGACAACTAATGAAAAACTGTTTTTT.

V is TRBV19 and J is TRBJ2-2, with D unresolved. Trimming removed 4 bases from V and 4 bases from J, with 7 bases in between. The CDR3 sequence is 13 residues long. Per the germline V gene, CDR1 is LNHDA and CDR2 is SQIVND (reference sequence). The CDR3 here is CASSNLGTGELFF. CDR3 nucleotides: TGTGCCAGTAGTAACCTAGGCACCGGGGAGCTGTTTTTT.

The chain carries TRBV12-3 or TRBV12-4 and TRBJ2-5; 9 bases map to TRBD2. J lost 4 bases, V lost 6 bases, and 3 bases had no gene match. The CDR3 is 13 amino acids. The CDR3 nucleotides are TGTGCCAGCAGCAAAGCGGGAGGAGAGACCCAGTACTTC. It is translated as CASSKAGGETQYF.

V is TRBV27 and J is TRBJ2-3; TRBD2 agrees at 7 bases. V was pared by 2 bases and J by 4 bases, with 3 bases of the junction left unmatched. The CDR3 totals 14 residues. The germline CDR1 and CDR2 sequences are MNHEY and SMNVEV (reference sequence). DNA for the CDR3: TGTGCCAGCAGTTTAGGACTAGGCGCAGATACGCAGTATTTT. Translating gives CASSLGLGADTQYF.

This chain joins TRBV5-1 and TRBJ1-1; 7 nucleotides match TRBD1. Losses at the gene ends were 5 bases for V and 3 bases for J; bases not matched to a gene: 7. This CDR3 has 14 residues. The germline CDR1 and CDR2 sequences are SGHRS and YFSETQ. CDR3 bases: TGCGCCAGCAGACGACAGGGAAAGGACACTGAAGCTTTCTTT. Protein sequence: CASRRQGKDTEAFF.

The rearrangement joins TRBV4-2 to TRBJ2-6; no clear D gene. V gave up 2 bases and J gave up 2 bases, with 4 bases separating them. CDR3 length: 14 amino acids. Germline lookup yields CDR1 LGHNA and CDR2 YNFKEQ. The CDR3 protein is CASSQLTGANVLTF. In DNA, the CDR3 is TGTGCCAGCAGCCAATTAACTGGGGCCAACGTCCTGACTTTC.

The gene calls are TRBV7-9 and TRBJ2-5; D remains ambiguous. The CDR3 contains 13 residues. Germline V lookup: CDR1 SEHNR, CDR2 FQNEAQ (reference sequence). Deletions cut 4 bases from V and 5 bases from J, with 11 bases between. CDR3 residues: CASSSPSPETQYF. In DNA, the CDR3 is TGTGCCAGCAGCTCTCCTTCTCCGGAGACCCAGTACTTC.

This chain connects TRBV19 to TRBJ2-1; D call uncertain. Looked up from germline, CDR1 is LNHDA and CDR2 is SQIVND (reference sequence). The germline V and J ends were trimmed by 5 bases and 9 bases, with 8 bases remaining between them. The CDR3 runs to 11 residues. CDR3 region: CASSRSFEQFF. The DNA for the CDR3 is TGTGCCAGTAGTCGTAGTTTTGAGCAGTTCTTC. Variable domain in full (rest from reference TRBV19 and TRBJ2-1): DGGITQSPKYLFRKEGQNVTLSCEQNLNHDAMYWYRQDPGQGLRLIYYSQIVNDFQKGDIAEGYSVSREKKESFPLTVTSAQKNPTAFYLCASSRSFEQFFGPGTRLTVL.

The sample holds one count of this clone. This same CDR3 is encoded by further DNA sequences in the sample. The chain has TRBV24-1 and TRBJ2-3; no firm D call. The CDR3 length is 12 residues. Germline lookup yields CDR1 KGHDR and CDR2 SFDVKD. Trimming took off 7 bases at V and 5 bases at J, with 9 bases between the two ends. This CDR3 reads CATRGVGDTQYF. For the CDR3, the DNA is TGTGCCACCAGGGGCGTAGGAGATACGCAGTATTTT.

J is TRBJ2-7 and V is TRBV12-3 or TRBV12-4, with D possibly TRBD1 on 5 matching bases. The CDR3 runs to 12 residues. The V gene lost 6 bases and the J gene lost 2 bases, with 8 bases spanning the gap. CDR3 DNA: TGTGCCAGCAGCTCAGGGCCCTACGAGCAGTACTTC. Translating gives CASSSGPYEQYF.

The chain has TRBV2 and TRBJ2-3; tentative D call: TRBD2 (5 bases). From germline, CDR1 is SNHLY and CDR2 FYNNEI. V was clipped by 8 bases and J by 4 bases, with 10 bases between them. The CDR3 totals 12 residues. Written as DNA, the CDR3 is TGTGCCAGCGTGGGAGTCGCAGATACGCAGTATTTT. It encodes CASVGVADTQYF. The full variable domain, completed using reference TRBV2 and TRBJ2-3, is EPEVTQTPSHQVTQMGQEVILRCVPISNHLYFYWYRQILGQKVEFLVSFYNNEISEKSEIFDDQFSVERPDGSNFTLKIRSTKLEDSAMYFCASVGVADTQYFGPGTRLTVL.